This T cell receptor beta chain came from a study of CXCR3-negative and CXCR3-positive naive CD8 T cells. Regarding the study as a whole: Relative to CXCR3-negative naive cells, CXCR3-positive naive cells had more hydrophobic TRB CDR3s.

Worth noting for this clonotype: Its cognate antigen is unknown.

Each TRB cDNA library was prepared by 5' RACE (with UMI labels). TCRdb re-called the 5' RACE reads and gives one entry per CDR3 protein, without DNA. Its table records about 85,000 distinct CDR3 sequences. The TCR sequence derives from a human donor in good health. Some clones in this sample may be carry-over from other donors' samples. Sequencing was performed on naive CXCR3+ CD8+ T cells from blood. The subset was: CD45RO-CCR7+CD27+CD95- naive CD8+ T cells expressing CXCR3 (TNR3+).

The CDR3 sequence is CASSPPDRAETQYF. The J gene is TRBJ2-5, the V gene TRBV27; TCRdb calls TRBD2, which cannot be checked without DNA. The germline V gene has CDR1 MNHEY and CDR2 SMNVEV (reference sequence). The CDR3 length is 14 residues.